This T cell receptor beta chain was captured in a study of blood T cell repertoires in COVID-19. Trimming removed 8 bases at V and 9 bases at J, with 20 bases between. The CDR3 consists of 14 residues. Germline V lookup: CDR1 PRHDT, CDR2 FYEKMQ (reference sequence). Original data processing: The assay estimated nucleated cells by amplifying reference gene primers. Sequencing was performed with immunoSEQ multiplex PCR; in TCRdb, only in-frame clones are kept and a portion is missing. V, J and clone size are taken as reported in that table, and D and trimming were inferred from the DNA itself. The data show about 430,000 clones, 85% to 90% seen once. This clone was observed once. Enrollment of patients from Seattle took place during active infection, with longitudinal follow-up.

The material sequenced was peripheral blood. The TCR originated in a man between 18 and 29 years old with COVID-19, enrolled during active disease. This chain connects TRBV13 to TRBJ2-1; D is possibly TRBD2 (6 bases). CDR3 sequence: CASGRPGVGSEQFF. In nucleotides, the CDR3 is TGTGCCAGCGGCCGACCGGGAGTGGGTAGTGAGCAGTTCTTC.